In its sample, the clone carrying this T cell receptor (beta chain) was seen a few times. Its antigen is currently unknown. These data come from a study of T-cell reconstitution after alpha-beta-depleted transplantation in children. Unique molecular identifiers were incorporated into the prepared TCRbeta library. TCRdb analysed the PCR reads with MiXCR anew, one entry per CDR3 protein. Among some 300,000 distinct CDR3 sequences listed, nearly 8% were seen once. There are 15 residues in the CDR3. Germline CDR1 reads SGHRS; CDR2 reads YFSETQ. The V gene lost 4 bases and the J gene lost 0 bases, with 13 bases spanning the gap. Study observations and caveats: Several hundred expanded graft clones reportedly gave rise to the alpha-beta T cells present about two months after transplant. Several patients had high TCRbeta diversity at day 60; it came from surviving recipient T cells and thymic progenitors. A year had passed since transplant, and T-cell counts and diversity by then came mostly from newly produced T cells.

The source was peripheral blood, collected 360 days after TCRalphabeta/CD19-depleted stem cell transplant. The chain is built from TRBV5-1 and TRBJ1-1, with a tentative D call TRBD1 (5 bases). The receptor was derived from a female patient aged 2 to 10 who had a stem cell transplant for Fanconi anemia, so the T cells may come from the graft donor. The CDR3 bases are TGCGCCAGCAGCAACACCAGGGCCATGAACACTGAAGCTTTCTTT. Its translation: CASSNTRAMNTEAFF.